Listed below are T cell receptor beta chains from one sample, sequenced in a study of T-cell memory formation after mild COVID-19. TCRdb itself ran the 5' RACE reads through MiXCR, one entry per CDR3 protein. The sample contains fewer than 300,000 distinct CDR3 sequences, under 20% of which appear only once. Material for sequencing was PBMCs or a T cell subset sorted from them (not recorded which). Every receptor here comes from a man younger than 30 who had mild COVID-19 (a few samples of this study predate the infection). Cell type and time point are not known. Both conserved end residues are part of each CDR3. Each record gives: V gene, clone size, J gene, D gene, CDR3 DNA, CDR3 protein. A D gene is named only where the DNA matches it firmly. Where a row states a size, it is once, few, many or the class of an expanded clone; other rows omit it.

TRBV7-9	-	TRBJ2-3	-	TGTGCCAGCAGCTTTGGGCTGGTAGCTACAGATACGCAGTATTTT	CASSFGLVATDTQYF
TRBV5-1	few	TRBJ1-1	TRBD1	TGCGCCAGCAGCTCGACAGGGACCTTGAACACTGAAGCTTTCTTT	CASSSTGTLNTEAFF
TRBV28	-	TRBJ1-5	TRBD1	TGTGCCAGCAGTTCCGGACAGGGTAGCCAGCCCCAGCATTTT	CASSSGQGSQPQHF
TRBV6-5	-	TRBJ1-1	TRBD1	TGTGCCAGCAGTACAGGGGGCCTGAACACTGAAGCTTTCTTT	CASSTGGLNTEAFF
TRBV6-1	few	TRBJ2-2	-	TGTGCCGGGGGACTTGGGGGCACCGGGGAGCTGTTTTTT	CAGGLGGTGELFF
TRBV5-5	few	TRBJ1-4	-	TGTGCCAGCAGCTTAGAGGGATTCGGCGAAAAACTGTTTTTT	CASSLEGFGEKLFF
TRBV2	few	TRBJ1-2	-	TGTGCCAGCAGTAAGACAGATAGCTATGGCTACACCTTC	CASSKTDSYGYTF
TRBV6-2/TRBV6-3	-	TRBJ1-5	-	TGTGCCAGCAGTTACCTTAGGGGTCCCCAGCATTTT	CASSYLRGPQHF
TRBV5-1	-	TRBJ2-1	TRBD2	TGCGCCAGCAGCTCTCAGGTGGCTGGGGGGGATGAGCAGTTCTTC	CASSSQVAGGDEQFF
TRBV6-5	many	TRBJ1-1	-	TGTGCCAGCAGTTCCGCTCCGAACACTGAAGCTTTCTTT	CASSSAPNTEAFF
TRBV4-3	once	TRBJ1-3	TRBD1	TGCGCCAGCAGCCAAACGTACAGGGGTCGCTCTGGAAACACCATATATTTT	CASSQTYRGRSGNTIYF
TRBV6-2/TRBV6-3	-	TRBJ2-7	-	TGTGCCAGCGCTGACCGAACCTTTTCCTACGAGCAGTACTTC	CASADRTFSYEQYF
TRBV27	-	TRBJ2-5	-	TGTGCCAGCAGTTTATTAGGCACGCGGGCTACCCAGTACTTC	CASSLLGTRATQYF
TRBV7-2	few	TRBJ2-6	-	TGTGCCAGCAGCTTAGGCCCGCGTGGCAGTGGGGCCAACGTCCTGACTTTC	CASSLGPRGSGANVLTF
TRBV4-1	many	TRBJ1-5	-	TGCGCCAGCAGCCGGCGGTGGGTGAGCAATCAGCCCCAGCATTTT	CASSRRWVSNQPQHF
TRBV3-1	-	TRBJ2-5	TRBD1	TGTGCCAGCAGCCAAACAGGGGACCTCCAAGAGACCCAGTACTTC	CASSQTGDLQETQYF
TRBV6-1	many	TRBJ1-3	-	TGTGCCAGCAGTGAAACGGGGGACTCTGGAAACACCATATATTTT	CASSETGDSGNTIYF
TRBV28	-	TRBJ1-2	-	TGTGCCAGCAGTTTATGGGATGGCTACACCTTC	CASSLWDGYTF
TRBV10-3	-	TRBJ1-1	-	TGTGCCGTAAGTTGGAAGAACACTGAAGCTTTCTTT	CAVSWKNTEAFF
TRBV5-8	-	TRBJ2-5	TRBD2	TGTGCCAGCAGCGCGGGGGGAGGACAGCAAGAGACCCAGTACTTC	CASSAGGGQQETQYF
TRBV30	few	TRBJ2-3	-	TGTGCCTGGAGTGTTATCGGGGCCCCATATACGCAGTATTTT	CAWSVIGAPYTQYF
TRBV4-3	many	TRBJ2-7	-	TGCGCCAGCAGCCAGTCAACCTGGGGGTTTTACGAGCAGTACTTC	CASSQSTWGFYEQYF
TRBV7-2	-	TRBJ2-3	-	TGTGCCAGCAGCTTAATGCGTTCAGATACGCAGTATTTT	CASSLMRSDTQYF
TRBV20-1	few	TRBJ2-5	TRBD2	TGCAGTGCCCGACCCCTGACTAGCAGGGAGACCCAGTACTTC	CSARPLTSRETQYF
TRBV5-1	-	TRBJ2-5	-	TGCGCCAGCACGCTCTCGGTGCTAGCTGGAGAGACCCAGTACTTC	CASTLSVLAGETQYF
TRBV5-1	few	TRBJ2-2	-	TGCGCCAGCAGGGACGCCGCGAACACCGGGGAGCTGTTTTTT	CASRDAANTGELFF
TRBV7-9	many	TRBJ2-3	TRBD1	TGTGCCAGCGGGACAGGGACAGATACGCAGTATTTT	CASGTGTDTQYF
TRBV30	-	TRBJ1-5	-	TGTGCCTGGAGTGGGGGTATCGGACAGCCCCAGCATTTT	CAWSGGIGQPQHF
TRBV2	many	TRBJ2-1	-	TGTGCCAGCAGTGCGGGGGAGCTCTACAATGAGCAGTTCTTC	CASSAGELYNEQFF
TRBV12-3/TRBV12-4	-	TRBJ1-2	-	TGTGCCAGCACCGGTGGCAGCTATGGCTACACCTTC	CASTGGSYGYTF
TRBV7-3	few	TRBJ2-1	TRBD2	TGTGCCAGCAGCTTATCGCGGGGGGCCGGGAATGAGCAGTTCTTC	CASSLSRGAGNEQFF
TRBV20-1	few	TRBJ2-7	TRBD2	TGCAGTTCTCTAGGTAGCGGGACCACCTACGAGCAGTACTTC	CSSLGSGTTYEQYF
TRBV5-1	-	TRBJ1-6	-	TGCGCCAGCAGCTTGAATCTAGGGGATTCACCCCTCCACTTT	CASSLNLGDSPLHF
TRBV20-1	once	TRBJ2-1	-	TGCAGTGCCACGACTAGGTTTACAGGCAATGAGCAGTTCTTC	CSATTRFTGNEQFF
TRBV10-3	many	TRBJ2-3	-	TGTGCCAGCGGGTCCACAGATACGCAGTATTTT	CASGSTDTQYF
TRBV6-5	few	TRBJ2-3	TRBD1	TGTGCCGTCAGGACAGGGACCTTCACAGATACGCAGTATTTT	CAVRTGTFTDTQYF
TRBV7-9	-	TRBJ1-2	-	TGTGCCAGCAGCTTACCCCCCCCACGGGGCATGGACGGCTACACCTTC	CASSLPPPRGMDGYTF
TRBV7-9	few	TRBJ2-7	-	TGTGCCAGCAGCTCACCGCAATACAGGGATCCCTACGAGCAGTACTTC	CASSSPQYRDPYEQYF
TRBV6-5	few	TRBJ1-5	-	TGTGCCAGCAGTTTGGGGAAATTTAGCAATCAGCCCCAGCATTTT	CASSLGKFSNQPQHF
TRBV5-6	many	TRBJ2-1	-	TGTGCCAGCAGCTTGACCAATGAGCAGTTCTTC	CASSLTNEQFF
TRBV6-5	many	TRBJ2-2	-	TGTGCCAGCAGTTTTTTCAGCTTGGGGACCGGGGAGCTGTTTTTT	CASSFFSLGTGELFF
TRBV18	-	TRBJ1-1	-	TGTGCCAGCTCACCTACCGGCGGGGATGCTGAAGCTTTCTTT	CASSPTGGDAEAFF
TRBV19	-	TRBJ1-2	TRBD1	TGTGCCAGTAGTATTGGACAGGGACCCTATGGCTACACCTTC	CASSIGQGPYGYTF
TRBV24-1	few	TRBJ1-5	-	TGTGCCACCAGTGCACAGGCCCATCAGCCCCAGCATTTT	CATSAQAHQPQHF
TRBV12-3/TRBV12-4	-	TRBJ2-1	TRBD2	TGTGCCAGCAGTATGGGGCGGGGGGGGAGGAATGAGCAGTTCTTC	CASSMGRGGRNEQFF
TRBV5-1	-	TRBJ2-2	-	TGCGCCAGCAGCTTGGCGGCTTCTAGTGGCGGGGAGCTGTTTTTT	CASSLAASSGGELFF
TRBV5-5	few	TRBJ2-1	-	TGTGCCAGCAGCTTGTTGGCCTACAATGAGCAGTTCTTC	CASSLLAYNEQFF
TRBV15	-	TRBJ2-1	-	TGTGCCACCAGCAGAGGCATTGCTACCGGGACATTAGGCAGCGATGAGCAGTTCTTC	CATSRGIATGTLGSDEQFF
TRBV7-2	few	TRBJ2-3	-	TGTGCCAGCAGCTCTACTGGGGGTACGCAGTATTTT	CASSSTGGTQYF
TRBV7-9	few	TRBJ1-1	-	TGTGCCAGCAGCTTGCACTCCCCGGGGGCTGAAGCTTTCTTT	CASSLHSPGAEAFF
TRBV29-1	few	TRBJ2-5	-	TGCAGCGTCGAGACAGGCTTCCAAGAGACCCAGTACTTC	CSVETGFQETQYF
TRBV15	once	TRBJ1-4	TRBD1	TGTGCCACCAAGGGGGCCGCAACTAATGAAAAACTGTTTTTT	CATKGAATNEKLFF
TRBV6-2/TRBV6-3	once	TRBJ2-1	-	TGTGCCAGCAGTCCCCGGGGGGCGATCAATGAGCAGTTCTTC	CASSPRGAINEQFF
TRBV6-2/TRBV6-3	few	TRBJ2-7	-	TGTGCCAGCAGTTACCCACAGGAACCCTACGAGCAGTACTTC	CASSYPQEPYEQYF
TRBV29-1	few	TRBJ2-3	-	TGCAGCGTTGGGGGACACAGGGATACGCAGTATTTT	CSVGGHRDTQYF
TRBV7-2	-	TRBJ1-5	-	TGTGCCAGCAGCGGTTCCCCAATAGAGCCCCAGCATTTT	CASSGSPIEPQHF
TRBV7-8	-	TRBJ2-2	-	TGTGCCAGCAGCCCAATTTCTGACGGGAGCGGGGAGCTGTTTTTT	CASSPISDGSGELFF